The clone carrying this T cell receptor (beta chain) has only a few counts. The data stem from a study of T cell responses to AZD1222 COVID-19 vaccine. The CDR3 runs 14 residues. Germline V gives CDR1 SGHRS, CDR2 YFSETQ. Trimming took 2 bases from V and 4 from J; bases not matched to a gene: 3. TCRdb keeps only in-frame clones here, not all; method: immunoSEQ multiplex PCR. The sample contains roughly 87,000 clones, around nine tenths of which appear only once. The rearrangement uses TRBV5-1 and TRBJ1-2; 9 bases line up with TRBD1. This clonotype was sampled from an adult who received the AZD1222 COVID-19 vaccine. The sample here was peripheral blood, taken 28 days after the second AZD1222 dose. The CDR3, as DNA: TGCGCCAGCAGCTTCGGGACAGGGCCCTATGGCTACACCTTC. It yields the protein CASSFGTGPYGYTF.